This is a list of T cell receptor beta chains from one sample in a study of blood T cell repertoires in COVID-19. The repertoire was sequenced with immunoSEQ multiplex PCR; TCRdb's copy has only in-frame clones and lacks some. The table shows over 100,000 clones, with over 80% occurring only once. The sequencing sample was made of peripheral blood. Receptors originate from a man aged 50 to 60 with acute or convalescent COVID-19. CDR3s include the opening cysteine and the closing phenylalanine or tryptophan. A D gene is named only where the DNA matches it firmly. Part of the rows lack a size; the others show once, few, many or a class for expanded clones.

CDR3nt	CDR3aa	d_gene	abundance	v_gene	j_gene	len
TGCGCCAGCAGCCAAGCGGGGGTAGGCACAGATACGCAGTATTTT	CASSQAGVGTDTQYF	.	.	TRBV4-1	TRBJ2-3	15
TGTGCCAGCACCCCAAGGACAGGGACTGGTGGGGCCAACGTCCTGACTTTC	CASTPRTGTGGANVLTF	TRBD1	.	TRBV2	TRBJ2-6	17
TGTGCCAGCAGTCCCGGGACTAGCGAATATACGAGCTCCTACGAGCAGTACTTC	CASSPGTSEYTSSYEQYF	TRBD2	.	TRBV5-6	TRBJ2-7	18
TGTGCCAGCAGTTACTTAGGGGGTAACTATGGCTACACCTTC	CASSYLGGNYGYTF	.	once	TRBV6-5	TRBJ1-2	14
TGTGCCAGCAATAGTGGCACTGAAGCTTTCTTT	CASNSGTEAFF	.	.	TRBV2	TRBJ1-1	11
TGTGCTAGTGGTTTTGGGGGGGAGAGCACCGGGGAGCTGTTTTTT	CASGFGGESTGELFF	TRBD2	.	TRBV12-5	TRBJ2-2	15
TGTGCCAGCTCCTATCGGGCGGGACAGTTCAAAGAAAAACTGTTTTTT	CASSYRAGQFKEKLFF	TRBD1	.	TRBV28	TRBJ1-4	16
TGTGCCACTGGGACAGGGGCAACTAATGAAAAACTGTTTTTT	CATGTGATNEKLFF	TRBD1	.	TRBV10-3	TRBJ1-4	14
TGTGCCAGCTCACCCTCATCCCAGGGGGCTGGAAACACCATATATTTT	CASSPSSQGAGNTIYF	TRBD1	.	TRBV18	TRBJ1-3	16
TGTGCCAGCAGCCAAGAAGGTCGGGGTTCCTACGAGCAGTACTTC	CASSQEGRGSYEQYF	.	once	TRBV4-2	TRBJ2-7	15
TGCGCCAGCAGCCTAGGACAGGGAGGCGATACGCAGTATTTT	CASSLGQGGDTQYF	TRBD1	.	TRBV5-1	TRBJ2-3	14
TGTGCCAGCAACTTAGCGGGAGTACACTCAGATACGCAGTATTTT	CASNLAGVHSDTQYF	TRBD2	.	TRBV5-4	TRBJ2-3	15
TGTGCCAGCAGCGTAGATAGGGGCAGGTATGGCTACACCTTC	CASSVDRGRYGYTF	.	.	TRBV9	TRBJ1-2	14
TGTGCCAGCTCACCTTCTAGCGGGTCCCCCTACGAGCAGTACTTC	CASSPSSGSPYEQYF	TRBD2	.	TRBV18	TRBJ2-7	15
TGTGCCAGCAGGTCTACCGGGACTACTTTGTATGAGCAGTTCTTC	CASRSTGTTLYEQFF	TRBD2	.	TRBV6-5	TRBJ2-1	15
TGTGCCTGGAAAACGGGAGGGCCCGACGAGCAGTACTTC	CAWKTGGPDEQYF	TRBD2	.	TRBV30	TRBJ2-7	13
TGTGCCAGCAGCTTAATCAGTTCCTACAATGAGCAGTTCTTC	CASSLISSYNEQFF	.	.	TRBV11-3	TRBJ2-1	14
TGTGCCAGCAGTGGGTCCGGGGTAGGCTACACCTTC	CASSGSGVGYTF	.	.	TRBV27	TRBJ1-2	12
TGTGCCATCAGTGACAGGGGGCAAGATACGCAGTATTTT	CAISDRGQDTQYF	TRBD1	.	TRBV10-3	TRBJ2-3	13
TGTGCCACCAGTGACGCGGGACAGGTTCATGGCTACACCTTC	CATSDAGQVHGYTF	TRBD1	.	TRBV24-1	TRBJ1-2	14
TGTGCCAGCAGAACAGGGGGCGCGAATGAGCAGTACTTC	CASRTGGANEQYF	TRBD1	.	TRBV27	TRBJ2-7	13
TGTGCCAGCAGTAAGGGACAGGGGGCGGCTAATGAGCAGTTCTTC	CASSKGQGAANEQFF	TRBD1	.	TRBV2	TRBJ2-1	15
TGCAGTGCTAGTATCGCGGGAGGGAGAGAGCAGTACTTC	CSASIAGGREQYF	TRBD2	.	TRBV20-1	TRBJ2-7	13
TGTGCCAGCAGTCTGAGACAGGGACATGGCTACACCTTC	CASSLRQGHGYTF	TRBD1	.	TRBV27	TRBJ1-2	13
TGCGCCAGCAGGAAGGGGACTAGCGGGAGTACAGATACGCAGTATTTT	CASRKGTSGSTDTQYF	TRBD2	once	TRBV5-1	TRBJ2-3	16
TGCGCCAGCAGCCCTACGGGAAATAGCAATCAGCCCCAGCATTTT	CASSPTGNSNQPQHF	.	.	TRBV5-1	TRBJ1-5	15
TGTGCCAGTAGTACTTCGGACAGAGGAGCTTACGAGCAGTACTTC	CASSTSDRGAYEQYF	.	.	TRBV19	TRBJ2-7	15
TGTGCCAGCAGTCCGGGACTAGTAACAGATACGCAGTATTTT	CASSPGLVTDTQYF	TRBD2	.	TRBV27	TRBJ2-3	14
TGTGCCAGCAGCCAAGTGGTAGGGAGAGGCACCGGGGAGCTGTTTTTT	CASSQVVGRGTGELFF	.	.	TRBV14	TRBJ2-2	16
TGTGCCAGCAGTTTACAGAGGTACGAGCAGTACTTC	CASSLQRYEQYF	.	.	TRBV28	TRBJ2-7	12
TGTGCCAGCAGCCCCCAGGTAGGGGGCACCAATCAGCCCCAGCATTTT	CASSPQVGGTNQPQHF	TRBD1	.	TRBV5-5	TRBJ1-5	16
TGTGCCAGCACCCTAAACGGTCTAGCTAAGTCCGGGGAGCTGTTTTTT	CASTLNGLAKSGELFF	.	.	TRBV7-9	TRBJ2-2	16
TGTGCCAGCTCGGGGGGTGGGAGCGATACGCAGTATTTT	CASSGGGSDTQYF	TRBD2	.	TRBV28	TRBJ2-3	13
TGTGCCAGCAGCGTAGCTCTGGGGAGCGGGCGTGGCTACACCTTC	CASSVALGSGRGYTF	.	.	TRBV9	TRBJ1-2	15
TGTGCCAGCAGGGAGAGGGGGACAGGCTACAATGAGCAGTTCTTC	CASRERGTGYNEQFF	TRBD1	.	TRBV6-5	TRBJ2-1	15
TGTGCCAGCAGTTTTTGGCATCCGGGACAGGGTGGGGGTGGCTACACCTTC	CASSFWHPGQGGGGYTF	TRBD1	once	TRBV28	TRBJ1-2	17
TGTGCCAGCAGCTTAGAGGGCCCGGGGGGCAGATCCACTAGCACAGATACGCAGTATTTT	CASSLEGPGGRSTSTDTQYF	.	.	TRBV7-6	TRBJ2-3	20
TGTGCCTGGAGAACCCGAACTAGCGTCGCGAACACCGGGGAGCTGTTTTTT	CAWRTRTSVANTGELFF	TRBD2	.	TRBV30	TRBJ2-2	17
TGCGCCAGCAGCTGGGGACTAGCGGGAGGGAGGTACTACGAGCAGTACTTC	CASSWGLAGGRYYEQYF	TRBD2	.	TRBV5-1	TRBJ2-7	17
TGCAGCGTTGAAGACTGGACAGGGACAGATACGCAGTATTTT	CSVEDWTGTDTQYF	TRBD1	.	TRBV29-1	TRBJ2-3	14
TGTGCCAGTAATAAACGGACAGCTCCTTCGGCTTTCTTT	CASNKRTAPSAFF	.	.	TRBV19	TRBJ1-1	13
TGTGCCAGCAGTGACAGCGGGAGCTCCTACAATGAGCAGTTCTTC	CASSDSGSSYNEQFF	TRBD2	.	TRBV14	TRBJ2-1	15
TGTGCCAGCAGTTTATCGAGCGGACCCTACAATGAGCAGTTCTTC	CASSLSSGPYNEQFF	.	.	TRBV27	TRBJ2-1	15